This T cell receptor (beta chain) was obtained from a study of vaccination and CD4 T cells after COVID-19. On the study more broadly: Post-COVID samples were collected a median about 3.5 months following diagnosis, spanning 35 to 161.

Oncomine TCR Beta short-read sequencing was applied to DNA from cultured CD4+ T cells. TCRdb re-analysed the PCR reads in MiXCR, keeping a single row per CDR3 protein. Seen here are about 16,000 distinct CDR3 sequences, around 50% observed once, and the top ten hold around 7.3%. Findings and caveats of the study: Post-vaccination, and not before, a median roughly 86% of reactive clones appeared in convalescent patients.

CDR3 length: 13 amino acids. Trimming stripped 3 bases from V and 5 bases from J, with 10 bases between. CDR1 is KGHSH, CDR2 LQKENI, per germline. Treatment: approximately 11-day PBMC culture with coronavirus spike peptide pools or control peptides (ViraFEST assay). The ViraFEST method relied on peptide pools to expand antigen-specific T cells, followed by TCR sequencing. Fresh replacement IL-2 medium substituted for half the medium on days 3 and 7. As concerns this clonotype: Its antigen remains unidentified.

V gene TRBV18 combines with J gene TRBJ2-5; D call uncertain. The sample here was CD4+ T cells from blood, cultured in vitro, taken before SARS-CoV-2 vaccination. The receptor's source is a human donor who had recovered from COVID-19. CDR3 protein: CASSPGYRETQYF. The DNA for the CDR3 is TGTGCCAGCTCACCGGGCTACCGGGAGACCCAGTACTTC.